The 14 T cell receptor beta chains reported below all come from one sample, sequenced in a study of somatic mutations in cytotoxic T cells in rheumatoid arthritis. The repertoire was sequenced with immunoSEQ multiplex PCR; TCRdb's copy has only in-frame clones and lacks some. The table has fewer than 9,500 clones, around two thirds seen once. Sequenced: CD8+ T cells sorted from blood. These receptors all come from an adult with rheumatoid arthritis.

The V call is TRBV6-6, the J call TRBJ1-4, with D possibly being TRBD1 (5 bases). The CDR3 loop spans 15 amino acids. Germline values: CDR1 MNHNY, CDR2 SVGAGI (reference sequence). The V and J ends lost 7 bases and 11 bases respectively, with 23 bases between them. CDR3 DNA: TGTGCCAGCATCAACTTCCGGGACGGTCTTAGGAAACTGTTTTTT. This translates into CASINFRDGLRKLFF.

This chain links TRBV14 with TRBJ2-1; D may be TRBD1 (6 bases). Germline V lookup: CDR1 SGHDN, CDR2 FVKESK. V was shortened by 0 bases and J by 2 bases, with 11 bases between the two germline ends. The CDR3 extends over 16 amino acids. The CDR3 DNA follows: TGTGCCAGCAGCCAAGAATCAGGGGACACCTACAATGAGCAGTTCTTC. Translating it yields CASSQESGDTYNEQFF.

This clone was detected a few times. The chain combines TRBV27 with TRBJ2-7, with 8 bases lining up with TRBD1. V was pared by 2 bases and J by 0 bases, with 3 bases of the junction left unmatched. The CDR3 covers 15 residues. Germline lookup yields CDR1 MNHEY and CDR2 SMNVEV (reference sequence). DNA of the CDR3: TGTGCCAGCAGTTTACAGGGGGCGGGCTCCTACGAGCAGTACTTC. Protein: CASSLQGAGSYEQYF.

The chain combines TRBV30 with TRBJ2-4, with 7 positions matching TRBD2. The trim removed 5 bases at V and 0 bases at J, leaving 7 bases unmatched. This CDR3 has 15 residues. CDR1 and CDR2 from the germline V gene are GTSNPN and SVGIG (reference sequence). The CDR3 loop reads CAWAIAGLAKNIQYF. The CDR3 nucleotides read TGTGCCTGGGCCATAGCGGGCTTAGCCAAAAACATTCAGTACTTC.

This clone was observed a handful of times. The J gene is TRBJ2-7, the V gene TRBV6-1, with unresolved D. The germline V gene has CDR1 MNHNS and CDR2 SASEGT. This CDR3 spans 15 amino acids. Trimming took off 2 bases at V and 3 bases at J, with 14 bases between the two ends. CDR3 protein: CASSESASTHYEQYF. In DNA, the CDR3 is TGTGCCAGCAGTGAATCCGCTAGTACCCACTACGAGCAGTACTTC.

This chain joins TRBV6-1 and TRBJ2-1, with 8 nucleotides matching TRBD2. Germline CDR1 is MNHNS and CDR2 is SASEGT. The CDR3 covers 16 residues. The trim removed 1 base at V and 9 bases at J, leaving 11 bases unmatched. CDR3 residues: CASSEGAGTREGEQFF. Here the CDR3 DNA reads TGTGCCAGCAGTGAAGGGGCCGGGACTAGGGAGGGTGAGCAGTTCTTC.

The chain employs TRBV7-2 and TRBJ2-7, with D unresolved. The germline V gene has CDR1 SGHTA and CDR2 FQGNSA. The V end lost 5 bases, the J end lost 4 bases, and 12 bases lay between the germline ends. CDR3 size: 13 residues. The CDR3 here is CASSHGELYEQYF. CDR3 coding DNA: TGTGCCAGCAGCCATGGGGAACTGTACGAGCAGTACTTC.

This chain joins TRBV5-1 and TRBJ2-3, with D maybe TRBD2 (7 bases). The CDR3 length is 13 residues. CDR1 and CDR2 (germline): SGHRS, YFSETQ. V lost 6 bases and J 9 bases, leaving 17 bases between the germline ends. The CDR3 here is CASTLGEGGTQYF. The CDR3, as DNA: TGCGCCAGCACCCTGGGTGAGGGGGGGACGCAGTATTTT.

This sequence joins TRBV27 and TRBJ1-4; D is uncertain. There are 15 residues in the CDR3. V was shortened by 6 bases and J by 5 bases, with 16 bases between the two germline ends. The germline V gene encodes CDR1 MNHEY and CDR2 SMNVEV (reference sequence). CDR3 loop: CASRSGTVLNEKLFF. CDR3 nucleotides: TGTGCCAGCAGGTCCGGCACAGTCCTAAATGAAAAACTGTTTTTT.

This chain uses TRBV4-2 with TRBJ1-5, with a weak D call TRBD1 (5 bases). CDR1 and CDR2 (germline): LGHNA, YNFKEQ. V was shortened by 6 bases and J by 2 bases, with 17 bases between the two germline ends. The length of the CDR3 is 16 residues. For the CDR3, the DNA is TGTGCCAGCAGAACTACCTCGGAAGGGGGCAATCAGCCCCAGCATTTT. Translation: CASRTTSEGGNQPQHF.

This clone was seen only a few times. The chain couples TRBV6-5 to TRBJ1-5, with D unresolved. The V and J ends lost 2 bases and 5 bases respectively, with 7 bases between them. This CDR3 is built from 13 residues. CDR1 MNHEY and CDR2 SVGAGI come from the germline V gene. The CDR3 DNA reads TGTGCCAGCAGTTACGGGTTTTATCAGCCCCAGCATTTT. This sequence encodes CASSYGFYQPQHF.

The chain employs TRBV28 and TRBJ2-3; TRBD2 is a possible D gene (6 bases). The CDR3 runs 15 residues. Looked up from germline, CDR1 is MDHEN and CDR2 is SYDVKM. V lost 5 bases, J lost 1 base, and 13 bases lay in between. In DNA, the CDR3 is TGTGCCAGCAGTCCCGAGATAGCGGGCACAGATACGCAGTATTTT. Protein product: CASSPEIAGTDTQYF.

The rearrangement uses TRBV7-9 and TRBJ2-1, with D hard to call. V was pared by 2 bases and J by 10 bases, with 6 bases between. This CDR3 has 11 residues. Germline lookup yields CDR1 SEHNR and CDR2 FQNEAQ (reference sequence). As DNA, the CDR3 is TGTGCCAGCAGCTTAAACGGGGAGCAGTTCTTC. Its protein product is CASSLNGEQFF.

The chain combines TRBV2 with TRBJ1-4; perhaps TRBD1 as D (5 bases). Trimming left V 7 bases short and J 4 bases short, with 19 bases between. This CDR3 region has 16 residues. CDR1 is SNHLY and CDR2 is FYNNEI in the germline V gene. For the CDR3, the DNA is TGTGCCAGCACCGGCGGTGGGGGTTGGGGTAATGAAAAACTGTTTTTT. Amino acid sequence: CASTGGGGWGNEKLFF.